This T cell receptor beta chain was profiled in a study of blood T cells in healthy people across ages. Through a sample-barcoded 5' primer and a J-beta primer mix, a second PCR was run for roughly 7 to 12 cycles. From the 5' RACE reads, TCRdb called clonotypes with MiXCR, one entry per CDR3 protein. The sample has about 1.8 million distinct CDR3 sequences; 49% are singletons. In its sample, this clonotype was seen a few times. Its cognate antigen is unknown. Study-wide findings and caveats: Investigators viewed diversity estimates from one million T cells as underestimates, the study reported.

The V end was cut by 4 bases, the J end by 6 bases, with 22 bases between. The CDR3 totals 16 residues. CDR1 LNHNV and CDR2 YYDKDF come from the germline V gene (reference sequence). This chain joins TRBV15 and TRBJ2-7, with a weak D call TRBD1 (6 bases). This receptor was identified in a woman aged 40 to 50 in good health. Sequencing was performed on blood. The CDR3 nucleotides are TGTGCCACCAGCACGCGCCCCTCGGCAGGGGCGGGCGAGCAGTACTTC. It is translated as CATSTRPSAGAGEQYF.